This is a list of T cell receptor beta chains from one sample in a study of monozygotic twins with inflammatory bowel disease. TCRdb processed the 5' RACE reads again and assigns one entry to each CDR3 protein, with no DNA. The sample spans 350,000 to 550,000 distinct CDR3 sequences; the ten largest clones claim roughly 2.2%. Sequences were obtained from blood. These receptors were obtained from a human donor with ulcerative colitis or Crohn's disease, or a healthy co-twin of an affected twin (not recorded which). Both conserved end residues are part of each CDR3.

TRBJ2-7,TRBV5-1,CASSLGQGGEQYF
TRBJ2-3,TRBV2,CASSEESTDTQYF
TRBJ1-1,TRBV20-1,CSASRNTEAFF
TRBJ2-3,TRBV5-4,CASSAGAISTDTQYF
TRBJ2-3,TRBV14,CASSRWTSGTSTDTQYF
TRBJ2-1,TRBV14,CASSPGGAGLEQFF
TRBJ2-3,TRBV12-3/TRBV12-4,CASTRTSGRGRGTQYF
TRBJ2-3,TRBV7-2,CASSVSGGAADTQYF
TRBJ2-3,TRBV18,CASSPVTDTQYF
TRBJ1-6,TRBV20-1,CSARTGGDYNSPLHF
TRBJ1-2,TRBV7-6,CASSQQGGRDYGYTF
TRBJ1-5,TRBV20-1,CSARTGGNNQPQHF
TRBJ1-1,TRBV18,CASSQPAGALNTEVFF
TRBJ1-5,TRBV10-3,CVISGVGRNQPQHF
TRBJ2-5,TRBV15,CATSPGGATETQYF
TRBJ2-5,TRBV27,CASSKYRGREETQYF
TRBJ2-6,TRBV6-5,CASSFRPSGANVLTF
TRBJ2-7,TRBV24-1,CATSDVGQDSYEQYF
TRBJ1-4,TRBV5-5,CASSLDGAVTRKLFF
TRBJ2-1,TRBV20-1,CSARVQAGGFYDEQFF
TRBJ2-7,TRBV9,CASSVGEVHEQYF
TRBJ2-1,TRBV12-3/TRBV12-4,CASKEGPGTGGGEQFF
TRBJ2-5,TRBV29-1,CSVGGVYQETQYF
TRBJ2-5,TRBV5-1,CASSLDGAGSGTQYF